The 3 T cell receptor beta chains reported below all come from one sample, sequenced in a study of T cell responses to AZD1222 COVID-19 vaccine. The assay was immunoSEQ multiplex PCR, and TCRdb's table has in-frame clones only and misses some. The table shows some 140,000 clones, with 86% occurring only once. The sequenced sample was peripheral blood, obtained on day 0 of MenACWY control vaccination. All receptors come from an adult in good health.

The rearrangement joins TRBV11-3 to TRBJ1-5; possible D gene TRBD1, 5 bases. In germline, CDR1 is SGHNT, CDR2 YENEEA. Trimming removed 5 bases at V and 5 bases at J, with 10 bases between. This CDR3 is built from 13 residues. CDR3: CASSQTVHQPQHF. DNA of the CDR3: TGTGCCAGCAGCCAGACAGTCCATCAGCCCCAGCATTTT.

The V gene is TRBV5-4, the J gene TRBJ2-7, with 10 bases fitting TRBD1. The CDR3 is 14 residues long. From germline, CDR1 is SGHNT and CDR2 YYREEE (reference sequence). V shed 3 bases, J shed 6 bases, and the junction held 6 bases outside the gene matches. CDR3 in amino acids: CASSWGQGLGEQYF. The CDR3, as DNA: TGTGCCAGCAGCTGGGGACAGGGGCTGGGCGAGCAGTACTTC.

Here the CDR3 reads CASSPGGQETQYF. Here the CDR3 DNA reads TGTGCCAGCAGCCCAGGGGGTCAAGAGACCCAGTACTTC. The chain uses TRBV25-1 and TRBJ2-5; 7 bases align to TRBD1. This CDR3 is built from 13 residues. Trimming took 6 bases from V and 2 from J; bases not matched to a gene: 3. Germline CDR1 is MGHDK and CDR2 is SYGVNS.